This T cell receptor (beta chain) is drawn from a study of T cells after yellow fever vaccination. The authors made TCR cDNA by 5'RACE template switching, adding a universal primer site and UMIs. MiXCR was run by TCRdb on the 5' RACE reads, yielding one entry per CDR3 protein. The sample comprises 620,000 or so distinct CDR3 sequences, around 17% of which are singletons, and roughly 17% rests with the top ten. Germline-derived CDR1 and CDR2 are MGHRA and YSYEKL. Trimming shortened V by 1 base and J by 4 bases, and 14 bases separated the two germline ends. CDR3 length: 16 residues. Whole-study results and caveats: By day 5 rather than day 15, the secondary response had peaked, though it was weaker. Abundant clonotypes (contaminants from the bulk population) could be present in FACS-sorted repertoires.

Comments on this clonotype: What it recognizes is unknown.

V is TRBV4-1 and J is TRBJ2-1; D may be TRBD1 (5 bases). The material sequenced was PBMCs, taken about 5 days after the first yellow fever vaccination. The receptor was derived from a man between 18 and 35 years old who received the YFV17D yellow fever vaccine. The CDR3 sequence: CASSQALRGAYNEQFF. The CDR3 nucleotides are TGCGCCAGCAGCCAAGCTTTAAGGGGCGCTTACAATGAGCAGTTCTTC.